This record concerns one T cell receptor beta chain sequence. The antigen is undetermined. The data belong to a study of T cell clonotyping in hematopoietic cell transplantation. Study background: Recipient samples before transplant were obtained post-cytoreduction.

Repertoires were generated with immunoSEQ multiplex PCR, while TCRdb's copy carries only in-frame clones and drops some. The table shows around 26,000 clones, with 82% occurring only once. Time point defined: recipient sample about 28 days before transplant, after cytoreduction. Study findings and constraints: Cells were unsorted, so CD4 and CD8 contributions were not separated. Higher Inverse Simpson Index values in graft donor and pretransplant recipient predicted broader posttransplant TCR diversity.

CDR1 and CDR2 (germline): LNHDA, SQIVND (reference sequence). With 9 bases removed from V and 0 bases from J, the gap between germline ends came to 16 bases. CDR3 length: 15 amino acids. This TCR was sampled from a man in his forties with acute myeloid leukemia. Some clones in this sample may be carry-over from other donors' samples. The V gene is TRBV19, the J gene TRBJ2-3, with D maybe TRBD2 (7 bases). The sample here was peripheral blood mononuclear cells, taken before stem cell transplant. CDR3 loop: CASSRGGVSTDTQYF. As DNA, the CDR3 is TGTGCCAGCTCAAGGGGGGGGGTTAGCACAGATACGCAGTATTTT.